The rows below give T cell receptor beta chains drawn from one sample of a study of blood T cell repertoires in COVID-19. The table came from immunoSEQ multiplex PCR; TCRdb's copy has only in-frame clones and leaves some out. The profile shows nearly 95,000 clones, more than 75% of them singletons. The sequenced sample was peripheral blood. These receptors all come from an elderly woman with acute or convalescent COVID-19. Each CDR3 is given with its conserved first and last residue. The D gene is left open where the match is weak. Size is stated for part of the rows, as once, few or many counts, or as a class when the clone is expanded.

v_call,j_call,clone_size,d_call,cdr3_aa,cdr3_nt
TRBV9,TRBJ2-5,-,-,CASSVGDGRETQYF,TGTGCCAGCAGCGTAGGTGATGGGAGGGAGACCCAGTACTTC
TRBV6-7,TRBJ1-5,-,TRBD1,CASSQGAGNQPQHF,TGTGCCAGCAGCCAGGGGGCAGGCAATCAGCCCCAGCATTTT
TRBV3-1/TRBV3-2,TRBJ2-1,once,TRBD1,CASSQGGQVNEQFF,TGTGCCAGCAGCCAAGGGGGACAGGTTAATGAGCAGTTCTTC
TRBV29-1,TRBJ2-1,-,TRBD2,CSVEVAGGRYNEQFF,TGCAGCGTTGAAGTCGCGGGAGGGCGGTACAATGAGCAGTTCTTC
TRBV5-4,TRBJ2-3,-,-,CASSGGTPDTQYF,TGTGCCAGCAGCGGCGGGACTCCAGATACGCAGTATTTT
TRBV5-1,TRBJ2-1,once,TRBD2,CASSGLAGVDEQFF,TGCGCCAGCAGCGGACTAGCGGGAGTCGATGAGCAGTTCTTC
TRBV11-2,TRBJ2-2,-,-,CASSYIQAPIPLERELFF,TGTGCCAGCAGCTACATACAGGCCCCTATCCCCTTGGAGCGGGAGCTGTTTTTT
TRBV6-1,TRBJ1-3,few,-,CASSEQRNTIYF,TGTGCCAGCAGTGAACAGAGAAACACCATATATTTT
TRBV5-4,TRBJ2-2,-,TRBD2,CASSPVRLAGPGELFF,TGTGCCAGCAGCCCGGTCCGACTAGCGGGACCCGGGGAGCTGTTTTTT
TRBV5-1,TRBJ1-3,-,TRBD1,CASSSSDRASGNTIYF,TGCGCCAGCAGCTCCTCTGACAGGGCTTCTGGAAACACCATATATTTT
TRBV2,TRBJ2-2,once,TRBD2,CASTASGSRGGELFF,TGTGCCAGCACGGCTAGCGGGAGTCGGGGCGGGGAGCTGTTTTTT
TRBV5-1,TRBJ1-1,-,-,CASSPRTPLNTEAFF,TGCGCCAGCAGCCCTAGGACACCTCTGAACACTGAAGCTTTCTTT
TRBV10-3,TRBJ2-7,-,-,CAISDPIGASPYEQYF,TGTGCCATCAGTGACCCCATAGGGGCTTCCCCCTACGAGCAGTACTTC
TRBV11-3,TRBJ2-5,-,TRBD2,CASSLAGLEEETQYF,TGTGCCAGCAGCTTAGCTGGACTAGAGGAAGAGACCCAGTACTTC
TRBV5-4,TRBJ2-1,-,TRBD2,CASSASGRGRNEQFF,TGTGCCAGCAGCGCTAGCGGGAGAGGGCGAAATGAGCAGTTCTTC
TRBV19,TRBJ1-1,-,-,CASKTQGTLGEAFF,TGTGCCAGTAAAACCCAGGGTACACTGGGCGAAGCTTTCTTT
TRBV6-1,TRBJ1-1,-,TRBD1,CASSGRTGPDFGEAFF,TGTGCCAGCAGTGGCCGGACAGGGCCTGATTTTGGGGAGGCTTTCTTT
TRBV15,TRBJ2-7,-,TRBD2,CATSRAQPGGGEQYF,TGTGCCACCAGCAGAGCCCAGCCGGGGGGGGGCGAGCAGTACTTC
TRBV7-3,TRBJ2-7,-,-,CASSLGGTSYEQYF,TGTGCCAGCAGCTTGGGCGGGACCTCCTACGAGCAGTACTTC
TRBV11-1,TRBJ2-7,-,-,CASSHYRDEQYF,TGTGCCAGCAGCCACTACAGGGACGAGCAGTACTTC
TRBV27,TRBJ1-1,once,TRBD1,CASSLSFSPGGNTEAFF,TGTGCCAGCAGTTTATCGTTCTCCCCAGGGGGGAACACTGAAGCTTTCTTT
TRBV7-2,TRBJ2-3,-,-,CASSLAVAVTDTQYF,TGTGCCAGCAGCTTAGCGGTAGCGGTGACAGATACGCAGTATTTT
TRBV2,TRBJ2-5,-,-,CASSMRRPGLTGFQETQYF,TGTGCCAGCAGCATGAGAAGGCCGGGACTGACTGGTTTCCAAGAGACCCAGTACTTC
TRBV7-2,TRBJ1-5,-,-,CASSQVGGIQPQHF,TGTGCCAGCAGCCAGGTGGGGGGGATACAGCCCCAGCATTTT
TRBV30,TRBJ2-6,-,-,CAWSGEGAGANVLTF,TGTGCCTGGAGTGGAGAGGGTGCTGGGGCCAACGTCCTGACTTTC
TRBV9,TRBJ1-2,-,TRBD1,CASSNSDGTGANYGYTF,TGTGCCAGCAGCAACTCTGACGGGACAGGGGCTAACTATGGCTACACCTTC
TRBV30,TRBJ1-1,-,TRBD1,CAWDRGSNTEAFF,TGTGCCTGGGACAGGGGTTCGAACACTGAAGCTTTCTTT
TRBV24-1,TRBJ2-1,-,-,CATSDFKGEQFF,TGTGCCACCAGTGATTTCAAGGGGGAGCAGTTCTTC